Below, 20 T cell receptor beta chains from the same sample are listed, as sequenced in a study of cytomegalovirus exposure and HLA in healthy donors. Researchers ran the PCR with 60 Vbeta and 13 Jbeta primers. Only in-frame clones appear in the TCRdb table, and some are missing; sequencing was by immunoSEQ multiplex PCR. The table shows more than 85,000 clones, with less than 85% occurring only once. The sequenced sample was PBMCs. The receptors derive from a man aged 35 to 55 in good health and CMV-seronegative.

This chain connects TRBV2 to TRBJ2-7; 9 positions match TRBD1. V was pared by 8 bases and J by 3 bases, with 8 bases of the junction left unmatched. Germline assignment: CDR1 SNHLY and CDR2 FYNNEI. CDR3 length equals 14 residues. CDR3 sequence reads: CASSDRDRDYEQYF. As DNA, the CDR3 is TGTGCCAGCTCTGATAGGGACAGGGACTACGAGCAGTACTTC.

The chain is built from TRBV6-5 and TRBJ1-5; D not certain. The CDR3 contains 15 residues. Looked up from germline, CDR1 is MNHEY and CDR2 is SVGAGI. The V end was cut by 5 bases, the J end by 2 bases, with 13 bases between. CDR3 DNA: TGTGCCAGCAGTCCGAACGACTGGGGCAATCAGCCCCAGCATTTT. Protein sequence: CASSPNDWGNQPQHF.

CDR3 loop: CASSPRGRNEQFF. In DNA form, the CDR3 reads TGTGCCAGCAGCCCACGAGGGCGGAATGAGCAGTTCTTC. This chain links TRBV2 with TRBJ2-1, with a weak D call TRBD2 (5 bases). The CDR3 has 13 amino acids. Germline V gene data show CDR1 as SNHLY and CDR2 as FYNNEI. Trimming took 6 bases from V and 7 from J, leaving 13 bases between them.

This clone is a singleton in its sample. The chain combines TRBV5-1 with TRBJ2-3, with D maybe TRBD2 (6 bases). Looked up from germline, CDR1 is SGHRS and CDR2 is YFSETQ. The CDR3 consists of 16 residues. Trimming shortened V by 4 bases and J by 0 bases, and 15 bases separated the two germline ends. CDR3 coding DNA: TGCGCCAGCAGCCCGCCGGAGGGGCTGAGCACAGATACGCAGTATTTT. The encoded protein is CASSPPEGLSTDTQYF.

The rearrangement links TRBV6-5 to TRBJ1-2; 9 bases align to TRBD1. CDR3 length: 14 residues. The J segment lost 9 bases and the V segment lost 6 bases, leaving 11 bases of the junction unmatched. Germline CDR1 is MNHEY and CDR2 is SVGAGI. CDR3 sequence: CASRSGQGVTSYTF. CDR3 DNA sequence: TGTGCCAGCAGGTCGGGACAGGGCGTTACCAGCTACACCTTC.

This chain uses TRBV6-5 with TRBJ1-4, with 12 bases identical to TRBD1. CDR1 MNHEY and CDR2 SVGAGI come from the germline V gene. The CDR3 spans 14 residues. V shed 5 bases, J shed 10 bases, and the junction held 5 bases outside the gene matches. The DNA for the CDR3 is TGTGCCAGCAGTGGACTGGGACAGGGGGCAAAACTGTTTTTT. Amino acids: CASSGLGQGAKLFF.

V and J are TRBV4-3 and TRBJ1-2, with TRBD1 matching over 9 bases. This CDR3 contains 18 residues. Germline CDR1 and CDR2: LGHNA and YSLEER. V lost 6 bases to trimming and J lost 5 bases; unmatched junction nucleotides: 19. CDR3 coding DNA: TGCGCCAGCAGATCCGGGACAGGGCTTAGGCGCCCCGCATATGGCTACACCTTC. Protein: CASRSGTGLRRPAYGYTF.

This chain links TRBV9 with TRBJ1-2, with 9 positions matching TRBD1. The length of the CDR3 is 14 residues. Germline-derived CDR1 and CDR2 are SGDLS and YYNGEE. Trimming removed 3 bases from V and 2 bases from J; junction bases left unmatched: 2. This CDR3 reads CASSAGTGNYGYTF. In DNA form, the CDR3 reads TGTGCCAGCAGCGCAGGGACAGGGAACTATGGCTACACCTTC.

This chain connects TRBV7-9 to TRBJ2-6, with D unresolved. Trimming left V 5 bases short and J 4 bases short, with 9 bases between. The CDR3 has 14 residues. CDR1 is SEHNR, CDR2 FQNEAQ, per germline (reference sequence). CDR3 DNA sequence: TGTGCCAGCAGCCCTCCCTTGGGGGCCAACGTCCTGACTTTC. It codes for CASSPPLGANVLTF.

The chain carries TRBV4-2 and TRBJ2-3; possible D gene TRBD2, 7 bases. CDR3 length equals 17 residues. CDR1 and CDR2 from the germline V gene are LGHNA and YNFKEQ. The germline V and J ends were trimmed by 0 bases and 2 bases, with 15 bases remaining between them. CDR3 nucleotide sequence: TGTGCCAGCAGCCAAGATGGGGGGGCGCGGAACACAGATACGCAGTATTTT. This sequence encodes CASSQDGGARNTDTQYF.

This chain joins TRBV5-1 and TRBJ2-1; possibly TRBD2 for D (6 bases). CDR1 and CDR2 from the germline V gene are SGHRS and YFSETQ. V lost 3 bases, J lost 6 bases, and 16 bases lay in between. This CDR3 has 15 residues. The CDR3 is CASSSPGGVGNEQFF. The CDR3 DNA reads TGCGCCAGCAGCTCCCCAGGAGGGGTTGGCAATGAGCAGTTCTTC.

The chain couples TRBV19 to TRBJ1-5; D might be TRBD1 (6 bases). Germline CDR1 LNHDA, CDR2 SQIVND (reference sequence). V was pared by 4 bases and J by 4 bases, with 8 bases between. This CDR3 is 13 amino acids long. The CDR3 DNA reads as TGTGCCAGTAGTACGACAGGTAATCAGCCCCAGCATTTT. It encodes CASSTTGNQPQHF.

The chain combines TRBV10-3 with TRBJ2-2, with D tentatively TRBD1 (6 bases). V lost 3 bases, J lost 4 bases, and 21 bases lay in between. This CDR3 spans 18 amino acids. The germline gives CDR1 ENHRY, CDR2 SYGVKD. The CDR3 here is CAISDPALGGIFTGELFF. The CDR3 DNA is TGTGCCATCAGTGATCCCGCCTTAGGGGGTATCTTCACCGGGGAGCTGTTTTTT.

The chain uses TRBV19 and TRBJ1-5; D call uncertain. This CDR3 is 16 amino acids long. Germline CDR1 and CDR2: LNHDA and SQIVND (reference sequence). Between the trimmed V and J ends, which lost 5 bases and 3 bases, there was a span of 17 bases. The CDR3 DNA follows: TGTGCCAGTAGTGTTAACCCACCCAGTTTCAATCAGCCCCAGCATTTT. It translates to CASSVNPPSFNQPQHF.

The chain employs TRBV5-1 and TRBJ2-2; D call uncertain. Germline loops: CDR1 SGHRS, CDR2 YFSETQ. There are 11 residues in the CDR3. Deletions cut 8 bases from V and 2 bases from J, with 4 bases between. In DNA form, the CDR3 reads TGCGCCAGTTCAAACACCGGGGAGCTGTTTTTT. It encodes CASSNTGELFF. Together with reference TRBV5-1 and TRBJ2-2, the CDR3 gives the full variable domain: KAGVTQTPRYLIKTRGQQVTLSCSPISGHRSVSWYQQTPGQGLQFLFEYFSETQRNKGNFPGRFSGRQFSNSRSEMNVSTLELGDSALYLCASSNTGELFFGEGSRLTVL.

This chain connects TRBV7-6 to TRBJ2-3, with 12 bases lining up with TRBD2. Germline V CDR1 and CDR2: SGHVS, FNYEAQ. The CDR3 runs to 16 residues. Germline trimming cut 3 bases from V and 5 bases from J; bases unmatched to any gene: 6. The CDR3 sequence: CASSLGLAGGQDTQYF. The CDR3 bases are TGTGCCAGCAGCTTGGGCCTAGCGGGGGGGCAAGATACGCAGTATTTT.

This chain uses TRBV5-8 with TRBJ2-7, with 8 bases fitting TRBD1. V lost 0 bases, J lost 0 bases, and 5 bases stayed unmatched. CDR1 is SGHTS and CDR2 is YDEGEE in the germline V gene. CDR3 length: 16 amino acids. The CDR3 spells CASSLDRGRPSYEQYF. Written as DNA, the CDR3 is TGTGCCAGCAGCTTGGACAGGGGGAGACCCTCCTACGAGCAGTACTTC.

The chain employs TRBV18 and TRBJ2-4; TRBD2 matches 10 bases. V was pared by 3 bases and J by 8 bases, with 4 bases of the junction left unmatched. CDR3 length: 14 residues. CDR1 and CDR2 from the germline V gene are KGHSH and LQKENI. The CDR3 sequence: CASSPGLAPDIQYF. Here the CDR3 DNA reads TGTGCCAGCTCACCGGGACTAGCGCCGGACATTCAGTACTTC. The whole variable domain, filled in from reference TRBV18 and TRBJ2-4, reads NAGVMQNPRHLVRRRGQEARLRCSPMKGHSHVYWYRQLPEEGLKFMVYLQKENIIDESGMPKERFSAEFPKEGPSILRIQQVVRGDSAAYFCASSPGLAPDIQYFGAGTRLSVL.

This clone has a handful of counts. This sequence joins TRBV13 and TRBJ2-7; a possible D gene is TRBD2 (6 bases). The CDR3 runs 15 residues. The V gene lost 3 bases and the J gene lost 2 bases, with 14 bases spanning the gap. In germline, CDR1 is PRHDT, CDR2 FYEKMQ (reference sequence). The CDR3 region is CASSFRDFHPYEQYF. CDR3 nucleotides: TGTGCCAGCAGCTTCAGGGACTTCCACCCCTACGAGCAGTACTTC. The full variable domain, with the rest looked up from reference TRBV13 and TRBJ2-7, is AAGVIQSPRHLIKEKRETATLKCYPIPRHDTVYWYQQGPGQDPQFLISFYEKMQSDKGSIPDRFSAQQFSDYHSELNMSSLELGDSALYFCASSFRDFHPYEQYFGPGTRLTVT.

The chain uses TRBV30 and TRBJ1-2, with 7 bases fitting TRBD1. CDR1 is GTSNPN and CDR2 is SVGIG in the germline V gene (reference sequence). The CDR3 covers 12 residues. V was pared by 8 bases and J by 4 bases, with 7 bases of the junction left unmatched. The CDR3 nucleotides are TGTGCCGGGCCAGAGGGGGCCTATGGCTACACCTTC. It encodes CAGPEGAYGYTF. Using reference TRBV30 and TRBJ1-2 for the parts outside the CDR3, the full variable domain is SQTIHQWPATLVQPVGSPLSLECTVEGTSNPNLYWYRQAAGRGLQLLFYSVGIGQISSEVPQNLSASRPQDRQFILSSKKLLLSDSGFYLCAGPEGAYGYTFGSGTRLTVV.